The clone carrying this TCR beta chain was seen a handful of times. The antigen is undetermined. The source material, RNA transcripts, was used to amplify TCR beta CDR3 regions. The TCR CDR3 first-round RT-PCR relied on the HTBI primer set. MiXCR, run by TCRdb on the multiplex PCR reads, gives a single entry per CDR3 protein. The table lists 500,000 to 650,000 distinct CDR3 sequences, 17% of them singletons. This sample was taken from a study of T cells in Graves' hyperthyroidism and ophthalmopathy. Study-level background: Peripheral blood samples were taken at initial diagnosis, prior to any treatment.

Study-wide results and limits: Ophthalmopathy prediction by the model preceded onset by a median approximately six months.

The germline CDR1 and CDR2 sequences are LGHNA and YSLEER. Losses at the gene ends were 0 bases for V and 4 bases for J; bases not matched to a gene: 5. This CDR3 comprises 17 residues. The sequence derives from a woman aged 18-35 years with Graves' ophthalmopathy. The chain uses TRBV4-3 and TRBJ2-1; TRBD1 matches at 11 bases. The sequenced sample consisted of blood. The CDR3 DNA sequence: TGCGCCAGCAGCCAAGAAGGACAGGGGGCATTTTACAATGAGCAGTTCTTC. It encodes CASSQEGQGAFYNEQFF.